This entry concerns a single TCR beta chain. These data belong to a study of blood T cell repertoires in COVID-19. For the study at large: Samples came from the United States, Italy and Spain, spanning acute and convalescent COVID-19. The analysed material was cDNA or gDNA that came from T cells, B-cell-depleted T cells, or PBMCs.

As originally analysed: Amplification of reference gene primers was used by the study to estimate nucleated cell counts. TCRdb keeps only in-frame clones here, not all; method: immunoSEQ multiplex PCR. V, J and clone size are those of that table, while D and trimming were read from the DNA. The sample includes tens of thousands of clones, roughly 87% seen only once; the top ten take roughly 15%. CDR3 size: 14 residues. CDR1 is SGHRS and CDR2 is YFSETQ in the germline V gene. The V end lost 4 bases, the J end lost 5 bases, and 16 bases lay between the germline ends. The receptor was derived from a male donor with acute or convalescent COVID-19. The sequencing sample was made of peripheral blood. The J gene is TRBJ2-7, the V gene TRBV5-1, with D possibly TRBD2 on 6 matching bases. In nucleotides, the CDR3 is TGCGCCAGCAGCAGTCCAGGAGGGGCGGACGAGCAGTACTTC. This sequence encodes CASSSPGGADEQYF.